Below, 25 T cell receptor beta chains from the same sample are listed, as sequenced in a study of blood T cell repertoires in COVID-19. Data came from immunoSEQ multiplex PCR; TCRdb stores just in-frame clones and leaves some out. The data show tens of thousands of clones, roughly 82% seen once. Sequenced sample: peripheral blood. The source of these receptors is a man aged 55 to 70 with acute or convalescent COVID-19.

The chain combines TRBV25-1 with TRBJ1-6; possible D gene TRBD1, 6 bases. Trimming pared 1 base from V and 7 bases from J, leaving 14 bases between. The CDR3 loop spans 16 amino acids. The germline CDR1 and CDR2 sequences are MGHDK and SYGVNS. CDR3 residues: CASSESGQIRNSPLHF. In nucleotides, the CDR3 is TGTGCCAGCAGTGAATCCGGACAGATCAGGAATTCACCCCTCCACTTT.

V gene TRBV6-2 or TRBV6-3 combines with J gene TRBJ1-2; the D is unclear. Per germline, CDR1 MNHEY and CDR2 SVGEGT. Trimming shortened V by 6 bases and J by 3 bases, and 8 bases separated the two germline ends. The CDR3 contains 12 residues. This chain's CDR3 is CASSLLHYGYTF. CDR3 in DNA: TGTGCCAGCAGCCTTCTACACTATGGCTACACCTTC.

The V and J genes are TRBV4-3 and TRBJ1-4; D remains ambiguous. Germline V gene sequence: CDR1 LGHNA, CDR2 YSLEER. V dropped 1 base and J dropped 0 bases, with 9 bases sitting between them. This CDR3 has 16 amino acids. The CDR3 loop is CASSQAFSTTNEKLFF. The CDR3 coding sequence is TGCGCCAGCAGCCAAGCTTTTTCTACAACTAATGAAAAACTGTTTTTT.

CDR3 in amino acids: CASSSYPGQGGVTGELFF. CDR3 coding DNA: TGTGCCAGCAGTTCCTATCCGGGACAGGGTGGAGTGACCGGGGAGCTGTTTTTT. V gene TRBV27 combines with J gene TRBJ2-2, with 9 bases matching TRBD1. Germline CDR1 MNHEY, CDR2 SMNVEV (reference sequence). The V and J ends lost 4 bases and 5 bases, in that order; junction bases with no gene match: 14. The CDR3 spans 18 residues.

This clone was seen only a few times. The chain recombines TRBV19 with TRBJ2-2; D call uncertain. The V gene's germline CDR1 is LNHDA and CDR2 SQIVND (reference sequence). Trimming cost V 7 bases and J 4 bases, with 13 bases left between them. CDR3 size: 14 residues. CDR3 in DNA: TGTGCCAGTACTGCTATGCCGGTCACCGGGGAGCTGTTTTTT. Its translation is CASTAMPVTGELFF.

The chain has TRBV7-2 and TRBJ2-6; D gene ambiguous. V lost 6 bases, J lost 0 bases, and 9 bases lay in between. Germline V gene data show CDR1 as SGHTA and CDR2 as FQGNSA. CDR3 size: 15 residues. The CDR3 DNA sequence: TGTGCCAGCAGACGCACAGACTCTGGGGCCAACGTCCTGACTTTC. Protein product: CASRRTDSGANVLTF.

This clone has only a few counts. The chain carries TRBV7-8 and TRBJ1-3; 7 bases are shared with TRBD1. This CDR3 has 14 residues. Germline values: CDR1 SGHVS, CDR2 FQNEAQ. V gave up 5 bases and J gave up 2 bases; unmatched junction bases: 3. CDR3: CASSVDRAGNTIYF. CDR3 nucleotide sequence: TGTGCCAGCAGCGTAGACAGGGCTGGAAACACCATATATTTT.

The table lists this clone with a count of one. The genes are TRBV11-3 and TRBJ2-3; unclear D gene. This CDR3 is 12 amino acids long. Per germline, CDR1 SGHNT and CDR2 YENEEA. The ends were cut back, 5 bases at V and 6 bases at J, with 9 bases in the middle. Here the CDR3 reads CASSTSEDTQYF. The CDR3 nucleotides are TGTGCCAGCAGCACCTCCGAGGATACGCAGTATTTT.

CDR3 protein: CASRDRDEQYF. The CDR3 nucleotides are TGTGCCAGCCGGGACAGGGACGAGCAGTACTTC. The chain couples TRBV11-2 to TRBJ2-7; the match to TRBD1 covers 9 bases. The CDR3 has 11 residues. Trimming at V came to 8 bases and at J to 5 bases, leaving 1 base not matched to a gene. Germline CDR1 is SGHAT and CDR2 is FQNNGV. The full variable domain, with the rest looked up from reference TRBV11-2 and TRBJ2-7, is EAGVAQSPRYKIIEKRQSVAFWCNPISGHATLYWYQQILGQGPKLLIQFQNNGVVDDSQLPKDRFSAERLKGVDSTLKIQPAKLEDSAVYLCASRDRDEQYFGPGTRLTVT.

V usage is TRBV19 and J usage is TRBJ2-2, with D maybe TRBD1 (5 bases). The CDR3 extends over 14 amino acids. V was pared by 10 bases and J by 4 bases, with 16 bases between. Germline CDR1 LNHDA, CDR2 SQIVND (reference sequence). CDR3 region: CATQTVGSTGELFF. Here the CDR3 DNA reads TGTGCCACCCAGACAGTTGGAAGCACCGGGGAGCTGTTTTTT.

V gene TRBV5-1 combines with J gene TRBJ2-3; D not resolved. V gave up 0 bases and J gave up 2 bases, with 7 bases separating them. The CDR3 contains 14 residues. Germline V gives CDR1 SGHRS, CDR2 YFSETQ. The CDR3 region is CASSLAQNTDTQYF. The CDR3 DNA reads as TGCGCCAGCAGCTTGGCCCAGAACACAGATACGCAGTATTTT.

This clone was observed a few times. The gene calls are TRBV10-1 and TRBJ1-5, with D unresolved. This CDR3 region has 13 residues. Germline CDR1 WNHNN, CDR2 SYGVQD (reference sequence). Trimming took off 10 bases at V and 3 bases at J, with 13 bases between the two ends. CDR3 sequence: CATPAGHNQPQHF. As DNA, the CDR3 is TGCGCCACCCCTGCCGGTCACAATCAGCCCCAGCATTTT.

The rearrangement joins TRBV28 to TRBJ1-1; D call uncertain. Germline-derived CDR1 and CDR2 are MDHEN and SYDVKM. V was pared by 5 bases and J by 1 base, with 8 bases between. The CDR3 extends over 13 amino acids. CDR3 nucleotide sequence: TGTGCCAGCAGTCCGACTGCGAACACTGAAGCTTTCTTT. Its protein product is CASSPTANTEAFF. The full variable domain, in which reference TRBV28 and TRBJ1-1 provide the parts outside the CDR3, is DVKVTQSSRYLVKRTGEKVFLECVQDMDHENMFWYRQDPGLGLRLIYFSYDVKMKEKGDIPEGYSVSREKKERFSLILESASTNQTSMYLCASSPTANTEAFFGQGTRLTVV.

The chain employs TRBV6-5 and TRBJ1-4; tentative D call: TRBD1 (5 bases). Germline V CDR1 and CDR2: MNHEY, SVGAGI. Trimming stripped 8 bases from V and 8 bases from J, with 12 bases between. This CDR3 contains 12 residues. The CDR3 is CASAQDGEKLFF. The DNA for the CDR3 is TGTGCCAGCGCACAGGACGGAGAAAAACTGTTTTTT.

As DNA, the CDR3 is TGTGCCAGCAGCTCCGGGACAGGGGGATATCAGCCCCAGCATTTT. Residues: CASSSGTGGYQPQHF. V and J are TRBV9 and TRBJ1-5; the match to TRBD1 covers 11 bases. Trimming took 4 bases from V and 5 from J; bases not matched to a gene: 5. The CDR3 is 15 residues long. The germline V gene has CDR1 SGDLS and CDR2 YYNGEE.

J is TRBJ2-7 and V is TRBV6-6; D is perhaps TRBD2 (5 bases). Trimming took off 6 bases at V and 3 bases at J, with 18 bases between the two ends. The CDR3 spans 15 residues. The germline CDR1 and CDR2 sequences are MNHNY and SVGAGI (reference sequence). The CDR3 spells CASSDPGLVGYEQYF. CDR3 coding DNA: TGTGCCAGCAGCGACCCCGGACTGGTAGGCTACGAGCAGTACTTC.

The rearrangement uses TRBV7-2 and TRBJ2-7; 7 nucleotides align to TRBD1. Trimming took 4 bases from V and 3 from J; bases not matched to a gene: 6. Germline values: CDR1 SGHTA, CDR2 FQGNSA. The CDR3 sequence is 14 residues long. The CDR3, as DNA: TGTGCCAGCAGCTATACCCGGGACAGCTACGAGCAGTACTTC. This codes for CASSYTRDSYEQYF.

The CDR3 loop is CASSTRQVNTDTQYF. As DNA, the CDR3 is TGTGCCAGCAGCACCAGACAGGTAAACACAGATACGCAGTATTTT. This chain joins TRBV13 and TRBJ2-3; possible D gene TRBD1, 6 bases. Germline assignment: CDR1 PRHDT and CDR2 FYEKMQ (reference sequence). The CDR3 loop spans 15 amino acids. V dropped 5 bases and J dropped 2 bases, with 14 bases sitting between them.

The chain's CDR3 is CASSLSSNQPQHF. As DNA, the CDR3 is TGTGCCAGCAGCTTATCAAGCAATCAGCCCCAGCATTTT. The genes are TRBV7-3 and TRBJ1-5; no firm D call. The CDR3 length is 13 residues. Trimming took off 2 bases at V and 1 base at J, with 3 bases between the two ends. Germline CDR1 reads SGHTA; CDR2 reads FQGTGA.

The chain is built from TRBV6-5 and TRBJ1-2; D unclear. This CDR3 spans 14 amino acids. Trimming shortened V by 7 bases and J by 2 bases, and 14 bases separated the two germline ends. Germline lookup yields CDR1 MNHEY and CDR2 SVGAGI. CDR3 protein: CASTSRAGNYGYTF. Here the CDR3 DNA reads TGTGCCAGCACCTCGAGGGCGGGGAACTATGGCTACACCTTC.

This clone has more than one count but fewer than ten. The V call is TRBV18, the J call TRBJ1-5; D gene unclear. Germline V gives CDR1 KGHSH, CDR2 LQKENI. Trimming took off 3 bases at V and 1 base at J, with 13 bases between the two ends. The CDR3 spans 16 residues. The CDR3 DNA reads TGTGCCAGCTCACCTGGGCAGACCCTGAGCAATCAGCCCCAGCATTTT. Encoded protein: CASSPGQTLSNQPQHF.

This sequence joins TRBV19 and TRBJ1-6; tentatively, D is TRBD1 (6 bases). CDR3 length: 15 residues. The germline CDR1 and CDR2 sequences are LNHDA and SQIVND (reference sequence). Deletions cut 7 bases from V and 9 bases from J, with 19 bases between. The CDR3 nucleotides read TGTGCCAGTACCAGGGGAGAAATCGGAAGTTCACCCCTCCACTTT. This gives the protein CASTRGEIGSSPLHF.

The chain has TRBV10-3 and TRBJ2-3; 9 bases are shared with TRBD2. Germline CDR1 reads ENHRY; CDR2 reads SYGVKD. The CDR3 totals 18 residues. V lost 1 base to trimming and J lost 5 bases; unmatched junction nucleotides: 13. The CDR3 loop is CAISELSGGAGGGDTQYF. The CDR3 DNA sequence: TGTGCCATCAGTGAGTTGTCAGGTGGAGCGGGAGGTGGAGATACGCAGTATTTT.

The V gene is TRBV10-2, the J gene TRBJ2-1, with a possible D match to TRBD2 (6 bases). This CDR3 spans 12 amino acids. Germline CDR1 is WSHSY and CDR2 is SAAADI. The V and J ends lost 6 bases and 9 bases respectively, with 12 bases between them. CDR3 residues: CASSAGGGEQFF. The CDR3 DNA sequence: TGCGCCAGCAGCGCCGGGGGAGGTGAGCAGTTCTTC.

V and J are TRBV4-2 and TRBJ2-1, with 7 nucleotides matching TRBD2. This CDR3 is 15 amino acids long. CDR1 is LGHNA and CDR2 is YNFKEQ in the germline V gene. V shed 0 bases and J 8 bases; nucleotides not matched to a gene: 7. The CDR3 loop is CASSQDFRSGDEQFF. The CDR3 coding sequence is TGTGCCAGCAGCCAAGACTTCCGGAGCGGGGATGAGCAGTTCTTC.